The T cell receptor (beta chain) described here comes from a study of vaccination and CD4 T cells after COVID-19. Across the study: Post-vaccination samples were procured at a median of roughly 76 days following dose two (range 14 to 241). Investigators stimulated cells with overlapping spike peptides drawn from SARS-CoV-2, HCoV-NL63, HCoV-OC43 and HCoV-229E. Findings and limits, study-wide: Convalescent patients' clones that were vaccine-specific were spike mono-reactive in 304 of 307 cases. Convalescent patients saw a median about 85% of their reactive clones show up only after vaccination.

The treatment is: approximately 9-day PBMC culture with coronavirus spike peptide pools or control peptides (ViraFEST assay). A word on this clonotype: Antigen specificity is unknown.

At the Johns Hopkins FTIC core, DNA taken from cultured CD4+ T cells was sequenced by way of the Oncomine TCR Beta short-read assay. TCRdb called the PCR reads again in MiXCR, with one record for every CDR3 protein. Found here are 8,000 or so distinct CDR3 sequences, around 70% of them singletons; the top ten hold 35% to 40%. The V end was cut by 1 base, the J end by 2 bases, with 9 bases between. This CDR3 is built from 15 residues. CDR1 is SEHNR and CDR2 is FQNEAQ in the germline V gene (reference sequence). The sequenced sample consisted of CD4+ T cells from blood, cultured in vitro. The V gene is TRBV7-9, the J gene TRBJ1-5, with D perhaps matching TRBD1 (5 bases). This sequence originates from a human donor who had recovered from COVID-19. In DNA form, the CDR3 reads TGTGCCAGCAGCTTAGGCGCGGGGGGCAATCAGCCCCAGCATTTT. Encoded protein: CASSLGAGGNQPQHF.